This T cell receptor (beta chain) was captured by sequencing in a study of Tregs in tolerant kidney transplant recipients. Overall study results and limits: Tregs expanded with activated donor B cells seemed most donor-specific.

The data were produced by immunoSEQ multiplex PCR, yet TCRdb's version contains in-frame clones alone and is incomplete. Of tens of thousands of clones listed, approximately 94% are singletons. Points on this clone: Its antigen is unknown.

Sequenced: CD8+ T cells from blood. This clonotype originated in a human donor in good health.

The CDR3 sequence: CASSRTSGSNDEQYF. In DNA form, the CDR3 reads TGTGCCAGCAGTAGGACTAGCGGGAGTAACGACGAGCAGTACTTC. The rearrangement links TRBV6-1 to TRBJ2-7, with TRBD2 matching 13 bases. This CDR3 is built from 15 residues. Unmatched junction bases numbered 6, after V lost 5 bases and J lost 5 bases. CDR1 and CDR2 from the germline V gene are MNHNS and SASEGT.